This passage covers 21 T cell receptor beta chains from one sample sequenced in a study of T-cell memory formation after mild COVID-19. TCRdb used MiXCR to reprocess the 5' RACE reads, holding one entry per CDR3 protein. The data hold about 60,000 distinct CDR3 sequences, with 10% to 15% observed a single time. What was sequenced was PBMCs or a T cell subset sorted from them (not recorded which). These receptors were obtained from a man aged 18 to 29 who had mild COVID-19 (a few samples of this study predate the infection). Cell type and time point are not known.

This clonotype occurred a few times. The rearrangement joins TRBV12-3 or TRBV12-4 to TRBJ1-6; tentative D call: TRBD1 (5 bases). V lost 3 bases, J lost 6 bases, and 15 bases lay in between. The CDR3 is 16 residues long. CDR3 nucleotides: TGTGCCAGCAGTTTGTACCCGGGGGGATTTAATTCACCCCTCCACTTT. This sequence encodes CASSLYPGGFNSPLHF.

Here the CDR3 reads CASSTGSWHLDEQYV. The CDR3 DNA reads as TGTGCCAGCAGCACAGGGTCGTGGCACTTGGACGAGCAGTACGTC. The gene calls are TRBV6-2 or TRBV6-3 and TRBJ2-7; a weak D match, TRBD1 (6 bases). V was trimmed by 6 bases and J by 5 bases, leaving 20 bases between them. The CDR3 loop spans 15 amino acids. The germline V gene has CDR1 MNHEY and CDR2 SVGEGT.

The chain couples TRBV12-3 or TRBV12-4 to TRBJ2-2; D is tentatively TRBD1 or TRBD2 (5 bases each). This CDR3 comprises 11 residues. The V end was cut by 9 bases, the J end by 6 bases, with 8 bases between. The CDR3 reads CASRGAGELFF. CDR3 DNA: TGTGCCAGTCGAGGGGCCGGGGAGCTGTTTTTT.

This clonotype was detected only a few times. The CDR3 spells CASSYFSRTGDTGELFF. In DNA form, the CDR3 reads TGTGCCAGCAGTTATTTTTCGAGGACAGGGGACACCGGGGAGCTGTTTTTT. The chain employs TRBV6-2 or TRBV6-3 and TRBJ2-2; 9 nucleotides align to TRBD1. Germline lookup yields CDR1 MNHEY and CDR2 SVGEGT. This CDR3 comprises 17 residues. The trim removed 3 bases at V and 3 bases at J, leaving 8 bases unmatched.

This clonotype was found many times. This sequence joins TRBV10-1 and TRBJ2-3, with TRBD2 identical over 13 bases. The CDR3 loop spans 19 amino acids. Germline values: CDR1 WNHNN, CDR2 SYGVQD (reference sequence). V lost 0 bases to trimming and J lost 2 bases; unmatched junction nucleotides: 8. As DNA, the CDR3 is TGCGCCAGCAGTGAGTCTCCCGGACTAGCGGGGGCCCTCACAGATACGCAGTATTTT. It yields the protein CASSESPGLAGALTDTQYF.

This clonotype was recorded a few times. The chain joins TRBV4-3 to TRBJ1-1, with unresolved D. Germline assignment: CDR1 LGHNA and CDR2 YSLEER. Trimming left V 0 bases short and J 5 bases short, with 4 bases between. The CDR3 sequence is 12 residues long. The CDR3 bases are TGCGCCAGCAGCCAAGATGAAACTGAAGCTTTCTTT. Its translation is CASSQDETEAFF.

This sequence joins TRBV6-6 and TRBJ1-4; no definite D call. This CDR3 is 14 amino acids long. In germline, CDR1 is MNHNY, CDR2 SVGAGI (reference sequence). Trimming took off 6 bases at V and 0 bases at J, with 8 bases between the two ends. The CDR3 nucleotides are TGTGCCAGCAGCCCGTCCTCAACTAATGAAAAACTGTTTTTT. This encodes CASSPSSTNEKLFF.

In this sample, this clonotype turned up many times. The chain couples TRBV7-9 to TRBJ2-1; TRBD1 matches at 11 bases. The CDR3 is made up of 15 amino acids. Germline CDR1 reads SEHNR; CDR2 reads FQNEAQ (reference sequence). The ends lost 1 base at V and 10 bases at J; junction bases unmatched: 6. The CDR3 region is CASSLVGQGGPEQFF. The CDR3 nucleotides are TGTGCCAGCAGCTTAGTGGGACAGGGGGGCCCAGAGCAGTTCTTC.

This chain connects TRBV7-2 to TRBJ2-2, with a weak D call TRBD1 (5 bases). This CDR3 region has 14 residues. Deletions cut 3 bases from V and 6 bases from J, with 11 bases between. Germline V gives CDR1 SGHTA, CDR2 FQGNSA. CDR3 region: CASSFRQGSGELFF. The CDR3 bases are TGTGCCAGCAGCTTTAGGCAGGGCTCCGGGGAGCTGTTTTTT.

A few counts support this clonotype. This sequence joins TRBV7-9 and TRBJ1-1, with a weak D call TRBD1 (5 bases). Germline CDR1 SEHNR, CDR2 FQNEAQ (reference sequence). V gave up 8 bases and J gave up 11 bases, with 21 bases separating them. The CDR3 has 13 residues. In DNA form, the CDR3 reads TGTGCCAGCGTCTGGCCGACCCAGGGAATCGCTTTCTTT. It is translated as CASVWPTQGIAFF.

The chain joins TRBV28 to TRBJ1-6, with 9 bases lining up with TRBD1. Losses at the gene ends were 4 bases for V and 9 bases for J; bases not matched to a gene: 4. The CDR3 length is 14 residues. The germline V gene encodes CDR1 MDHEN and CDR2 SYDVKM. CDR3 bases: TGTGCCAGCAGTTGGACAGGGGAGACTTCACCCCTCCACTTT. It codes for CASSWTGETSPLHF.

The J gene is TRBJ1-1, the V gene TRBV11-1; the D is unclear. The V gene's germline CDR1 is SGHAT and CDR2 FQDESV (reference sequence). Trimming cost V 5 bases and J 6 bases, with 16 bases left between them. The CDR3 contains 14 residues. In DNA form, the CDR3 reads TGTGCCAGCAGCAGGGCGGGATCACGGTCTGAAGCTTTCTTT. This encodes CASSRAGSRSEAFF.

V is TRBV12-3 or TRBV12-4 and J is TRBJ2-7; no definite D call. This CDR3 comprises 12 residues. V dropped 3 bases and J dropped 2 bases, with 5 bases sitting between them. CDR3 residues: CASSFNTYEQYV. The CDR3 region has the DNA TGTGCCAGCAGTTTTAACACCTACGAGCAGTACGTC.

In its sample, this clonotype was seen many times. The chain joins TRBV30 to TRBJ2-7; TRBD1 aligns across 11 bases. The CDR3 contains 17 residues. The trim removed 1 base at V and 1 base at J, leaving 9 bases unmatched. Germline CDR1 reads GTSNPN; CDR2 reads SVGIG (reference sequence). The CDR3 DNA reads TGTGCCTGGAGTGCCGGACAGGGGGCGATAGGATCCTACGAGCAGTACTTC. It translates to CAWSAGQGAIGSYEQYF. The full variable domain, its missing parts supplied by reference TRBV30 and TRBJ2-7, is SQTIHQWPATLVQPVGSPLSLECTVEGTSNPNLYWYRQAAGRGLQLLFYSVGIGQISSEVPQNLSASRPQDRQFILSSKKLLLSDSGFYLCAWSAGQGAIGSYEQYFGPGTRLTVT.

This sequence joins TRBV19 and TRBJ2-5, with a weak D call TRBD1 (6 bases). The V gene lost 1 base and the J gene lost 5 bases, with 11 bases spanning the gap. The germline V gene has CDR1 LNHDA and CDR2 SQIVND (reference sequence). This CDR3 is built from 14 residues. CDR3 nucleotides: TGTGCCAGTAGTATAGTTGGGGGCGTCGAGACCCAGTACTTC. It is translated as CASSIVGGVETQYF.

This clonotype appeared once. The rearrangement joins TRBV5-4 to TRBJ2-2; D not certain. In germline, CDR1 is SGHNT, CDR2 YYREEE (reference sequence). This CDR3 has 15 residues. The V end was cut by 2 bases, the J end by 0 bases, with 8 bases between. The CDR3 nucleotides are TGTGCCAGCAGCTTTGGTTTCCCGAACACCGGGGAGCTGTTTTTT. Protein: CASSFGFPNTGELFF.

This clonotype was found many times. The chain recombines TRBV4-2 with TRBJ2-7; tentative D call: TRBD1 (6 bases). V lost 4 bases and J lost 0, with 16 bases in between. Germline V gene lookup returns CDR1 LGHNA and CDR2 YNFKEQ. The CDR3 has 16 residues. The DNA for the CDR3 is TGTGCCAGCAGCCGCCTGGACAGCCCTAGCTCCTACGAGCAGTACTTC. Protein: CASSRLDSPSSYEQYF.

This clonotype was counted at least ten times. The chain couples TRBV10-3 to TRBJ2-1; no clear D. V was trimmed by 8 bases and J by 0 bases, leaving 26 bases between them. This CDR3 contains 19 residues. Per the germline V gene, CDR1 is ENHRY and CDR2 is SYGVKD. DNA for the CDR3: TGTGCCATCGCGGAGACCGCAAGACCTTTGGCTGGCTCCTACAATGAGCAGTTCTTC. Encoded protein: CAIAETARPLAGSYNEQFF.

The chain couples TRBV7-3 to TRBJ2-2, with 8 bases identical to TRBD1. Trimming cost V 5 bases and J 4 bases; bases outside gene matches: 12. Germline V gene lookup returns CDR1 SGHTA and CDR2 FQGTGA. This CDR3 has 17 residues. The CDR3 coding sequence is TGTGCCAGCAGCCCCTGGTCTTCCGGGACAGGCACCGGGGAGCTGTTTTTT. Encoded protein: CASSPWSSGTGTGELFF. Filled out from reference TRBV7-3 and TRBJ2-2, the complete variable domain reads GAGVSQTPSNKVTEKGKYVELRCDPISGHTALYWYRQSLGQGPEFLIYFQGTGAADDSGLPNDRFFAVRPEGSVSTLKIQRTERGDSAVYLCASSPWSSGTGTGELFFGEGSRLTVL.

This clonotype was counted at least ten times. This chain links TRBV7-2 with TRBJ2-1; the D is unclear. V was clipped by 4 bases and J by 7 bases, with 11 bases between them. Looked up from germline, CDR1 is SGHTA and CDR2 is FQGNSA. This CDR3 spans 13 amino acids. CDR3 sequence: CASSSLVANEQFF. CDR3 coding DNA: TGTGCCAGCAGCTCTCTCGTCGCGAATGAGCAGTTCTTC.

The rearrangement uses TRBV12-3 or TRBV12-4 and TRBJ2-1; 7 bases are shared with TRBD2. With 6 bases clipped from V and 4 bases from J, the junction kept 6 bases outside the gene matches. The CDR3 spans 14 residues. The chain's CDR3 is CASSWREGYNEQFF. For the CDR3, the DNA is TGTGCCAGCAGCTGGAGGGAGGGATACAATGAGCAGTTCTTC.